This is a list of T cell receptor beta chains from one sample in a study of T cell repertoires in cytomegalovirus infection. TCRdb recomputed calls from the reads with MiXCR, one row per CDR3 protein. The sample consists of fewer than 200,000 distinct CDR3 sequences, roughly a fifth of them appearing once. The sequenced material came from PBMCs. These receptor sequences come from a human donor in good health (CMV status not recorded). Some clones in this sample may be carry-over from other donors' samples. The CDR3 runs from the conserved cysteine through the conserved F or W. A D gene is named only where the DNA matches it firmly. Some rows mark clone size as missing; the rest say once, few, many or name a class of expanded clone.

j_gene,d_gene,abundance,v_gene,CDR3aa,CDR3nt
TRBJ2-5,-,-,TRBV14,CASSPPGSETQYF,TGTGCCAGCAGCCCCCCAGGAAGTGAGACCCAGTACTTC
TRBJ2-5,-,few,TRBV12-3/TRBV12-4,CASSLRLAGGLTQYF,TGTGCCAGCAGTTTACGCCTGGCAGGGGGGTTGACCCAGTACTTC
TRBJ2-1,-,few,TRBV2,CASVVDAQDYNEQFF,TGTGCCAGCGTGGTGGATGCGCAGGACTACAATGAGCAGTTCTTC
TRBJ2-3,-,-,TRBV6-1,CASSERQASTDTQYF,TGTGCCAGCAGTGAAAGGCAGGCTAGCACAGATACGCAGTATTTT
TRBJ2-5,-,-,TRBV5-6,CASSPERQREVGETQYF,TGTGCCAGCAGCCCGGAGCGACAGAGGGAAGTTGGAGAGACCCAGTACTTC
TRBJ1-1,-,-,TRBV6-8,CASSYHGQQNTEAFF,TGTGCCAGCAGTTACCATGGACAGCAGAACACTGAAGCTTTCTTT
TRBJ1-4,TRBD1,many,TRBV7-9,CASSRAPGGKEKLFF,TGTGCCAGCAGCCGGGCCCCAGGGGGAAAGGAAAAACTGTTTTTT
TRBJ2-4,-,few,TRBV2,CASSERLALSNIQYF,TGTGCCAGCAGTGAAAGGCTAGCGTTGAGTAACATTCAGTACTTC
TRBJ1-1,-,few,TRBV19,CASSLRLWNTEAFF,TGTGCCAGTAGTCTCCGTTTGTGGAACACTGAAGCTTTCTTT
TRBJ2-1,-,-,TRBV28,CASSSQGGGRDNEQFF,TGTGCCAGCAGTTCCCAGGGGGGGGGGAGGGACAATGAGCAGTTCTTC
TRBJ2-5,-,few,TRBV19,CASSSSWFETQYF,TGTGCCAGTAGCTCGAGTTGGTTCGAGACCCAGTACTTC
TRBJ2-1,-,-,TRBV4-3,CASSQSRSPYNEQFF,TGCGCCAGCAGCCAGAGTCGATCCCCTTACAATGAGCAGTTCTTC
TRBJ2-7,-,few,TRBV6-2/TRBV6-3,CASRAREWFHEQYF,TGTGCCAGCAGGGCCCGGGAGTGGTTCCACGAGCAGTACTTC
TRBJ2-7,TRBD1,medium-sized,TRBV6-5,CASSYGQGTSYEQYF,TGTGCCAGCAGTTACGGACAGGGAACCTCCTACGAGCAGTACTTC
TRBJ2-7,-,few,TRBV5-5,CASSLQGVDEQYF,TGTGCCAGCAGCTTACAGGGAGTAGACGAGCAGTACTTC
TRBJ2-1,TRBD2,-,TRBV12-3/TRBV12-4,CASSYGLADYNEQFF,TGTGCCAGCAGTTATGGACTAGCGGATTACAATGAGCAGTTCTTC
TRBJ2-5,TRBD1,-,TRBV29-1,CSIRQGRETQYF,TGCAGCATCAGACAGGGAAGAGAGACCCAGTACTTC
TRBJ2-1,-,many,TRBV5-4,CASSPDGSSYNEQFF,TGTGCCAGCAGCCCGGACGGGAGCTCCTACAATGAGCAGTTCTTC
TRBJ2-1,TRBD2,few,TRBV12-3/TRBV12-4,CASRGTSGTWGQFF,TGTGCCAGCAGGGGGACTAGCGGGACTTGGGGGCAGTTCTTC
TRBJ1-2,-,few,TRBV5-4,CASSLTRPGGYTF,TGTGCCAGCAGCTTAACAAGACCAGGGGGCTACACCTTC
TRBJ1-1,-,-,TRBV6-2/TRBV6-3,CASSFSGRGTEAFF,TGTGCCAGCAGTTTCTCAGGGAGGGGTACTGAAGCTTTCTTT
TRBJ1-5,-,-,TRBV20-1,CSARDQGRGGQPQHF,TGCAGTGCTAGAGATCAGGGGCGCGGCGGTCAGCCCCAGCATTTT
TRBJ1-3,-,-,TRBV2,CASTRTDGNTIYF,TGTGCCAGCACCCGGACAGACGGAAACACCATATATTTT
TRBJ2-1,-,-,TRBV4-1,CASSQERLERNEQFF,TGCGCCAGCAGCCAAGAAAGGCTAGAGAGAAATGAGCAGTTCTTC
TRBJ1-5,TRBD1,many,TRBV6-2/TRBV6-3,CASRSRDRLTYSNQPQHF,TGTGCCAGCAGATCCCGGGACAGATTGACTTATAGCAATCAGCCCCAGCATTTT
TRBJ1-2,-,-,TRBV7-9,CASSLSEGFYGYTF,TGTGCCAGCAGCTTAAGTGAGGGGTTCTATGGCTACACCTTC
TRBJ1-4,-,few,TRBV6-6,CASSTQGKLFF,TGTGCCAGCAGCACGCAGGGGAAACTGTTTTTT
TRBJ2-5,TRBD2,many,TRBV7-2,CASSPGREQTQYF,TGTGCCAGCAGCCCTGGGAGGGAACAGACCCAGTACTTC
TRBJ2-7,-,many,TRBV28,CASTPVTEIEQYF,TGTGCCAGCACCCCCGTGACGGAAATCGAGCAGTACTTC
TRBJ2-5,TRBD2,-,TRBV27,CASSLGRGRKETQYF,TGTGCCAGCAGTTTGGGGCGGGGGAGGAAAGAGACCCAGTACTTC
TRBJ1-5,-,few,TRBV6-1,CASSELPAGGNQPQHF,TGTGCCAGCAGTGAACTCCCAGCAGGGGGCAATCAGCCCCAGCATTTT
TRBJ2-1,TRBD2,-,TRBV27,CASRLTSGRLNEQFF,TGTGCCAGCCGCCTGACTAGCGGGAGACTCAATGAGCAGTTCTTC
TRBJ2-3,TRBD1,few,TRBV19,CASKGQGAADTQYF,TGTGCCAGTAAAGGACAGGGGGCCGCAGATACGCAGTATTTT
TRBJ2-5,-,-,TRBV28,CASSWDTGTGTQYF,TGTGCCAGCAGCTGGGACACGGGGACGGGGACCCAGTACTTC
TRBJ2-1,-,-,TRBV29-1,CSVESEYSYNEQFF,TGCAGCGTTGAATCGGAATACTCCTACAATGAGCAGTTCTTC